Sequencing of this TCR beta chain was carried out in a study of blood T cell repertoires in COVID-19. Background on the study: T cells, B-cell-depleted T cells, or PBMCs supplied cDNA or gDNA.

The CDR3 runs to 15 residues. Germline-derived CDR1 and CDR2 are LNHDA and SQIVND (reference sequence). V lost 4 bases to trimming and J lost 1 base, with 13 bases between them. The data were produced by immunoSEQ multiplex PCR, yet TCRdb's version contains in-frame clones alone and is incomplete. The top ten hold about 3.3% of the sample, which has about 240,000 clones, 75% to 90% seen once. The source of this sequence is a woman in her thirties or forties with acute COVID-19. Sequences were obtained from PBMCs or T cells enriched from blood (not recorded which). The gene calls are TRBV19 and TRBJ1-1; tentatively, D is TRBD1 (5 bases). The CDR3 coding sequence is TGTGCCAGTAGTACATCGGGACTTAAGAACACTGAAGCTTTCTTT. This gives the protein CASSTSGLKNTEAFF.